This TCR beta chain appears in the sequencing data of a study of blood T cell repertoires in COVID-19. Using immunoSEQ multiplex PCR, the repertoire was profiled, and TCRdb retains in-frame clones only, with some absent. Among about 400,000 clones listed, 75% to 90% were seen once. The receptor was derived from a woman in her sixties with COVID-19, enrolled during active disease. Material: peripheral blood.

CDR3: CSAYREGRAFF. CDR3 nucleotides: TGCAGCGCCTACAGGGAAGGTCGGGCTTTCTTT. The rearrangement joins TRBV29-1 to TRBJ1-1, with a tentative D call TRBD1 (6 bases). V was clipped by 7 bases and J by 11 bases, with 17 bases between them. The CDR3 spans 11 residues. Germline V lookup: CDR1 SQVTM, CDR2 ANQGSEA. Full variable domain (outside the CDR3, taken from reference TRBV29-1 and TRBJ1-1): SAVISQKPSRDICQRGTSLTIQCQVDSQVTMMFWYRQQPGQSLTLIATANQGSEATYESGFVIDKFPISRPNLTFSTLTVSNMSPEDSSIYLCSAYREGRAFFGQGTRLTVV.